This TCR beta chain was profiled in a study of cytomegalovirus exposure and HLA in healthy donors. The PCR employed 60 Vbeta primers together with 13 Jbeta primers. The assay was immunoSEQ multiplex PCR, and TCRdb's table has in-frame clones only and misses some. In all, the sample yields about 140,000 clones. On this clone: Its cognate antigen is unknown.

Germline V gene sequence: CDR1 SQVTM, CDR2 ANQGSEA. This CDR3 spans 12 amino acids. The V gene lost 7 bases and the J gene lost 3 bases, with 13 bases spanning the gap. Study-level findings and limits: Cytomegalovirus-associated status was assigned to 150 to 200 TCR beta chains. Within a later analysis, the majority of CMV-associated TCR beta chains appeared HLA-restricted. The authors later found HLA-associated TCR beta chains more clonally expanded than equally common others.

The sequencing sample was made of PBMCs. This sequence was found in a male donor in good health and CMV-seronegative. The chain uses TRBV29-1 and TRBJ2-7; a possible D gene is TRBD2 (6 bases). In DNA, the CDR3 is TGCAGCGGCCGGGGGTCCTACTACGAGCAGTACTTC. Translated, it gives CSGRGSYYEQYF.